These 19 T cell receptor beta chains share one sample of origin, sequenced in a study of blood T cell repertoires in COVID-19. TCRdb's table, derived via immunoSEQ multiplex PCR, lists solely in-frame clones and lacks some. The profile shows hundreds of thousands of clones, approximately 86% of them singletons. Material: peripheral blood. Receptors originate from a human donor in a cohort sampled during active COVID-19.

The chain links TRBV5-6 to TRBJ2-5; 11 positions match TRBD2. Germline V lookup: CDR1 SGHDT, CDR2 YYEEEE. The CDR3 spans 16 residues. J gave up 4 bases and V 4 bases, and 9 bases lay outside the gene matches. The CDR3 protein is CASSGRRLAGRETQYF. DNA for the CDR3: TGTGCCAGCAGCGGCCGAAGACTAGCGGGAAGAGAGACCCAGTACTTC. The full variable domain, its missing parts supplied by reference TRBV5-6 and TRBJ2-5, is DAGVTQSPTHLIKTRGQQVTLRCSPKSGHDTVSWYQQALGQGPQFIFQYYEEEERQRGNFPDRFSGHQFPNYSSELNVNALLLGDSALYLCASSGRRLAGRETQYFGPGTRLLVL.

This chain connects TRBV4-3 to TRBJ2-7; D perhaps matches TRBD2 (6 bases). Germline CDR1 reads LGHNA; CDR2 reads YSLEER. This CDR3 has 13 residues. Trimming stripped 4 bases from V and 3 bases from J, with 10 bases between. The CDR3 protein is CASSPWRGYEQYF. Here the CDR3 DNA reads TGCGCCAGCAGCCCCTGGCGGGGCTACGAGCAGTACTTC.

The chain carries TRBV7-2 and TRBJ1-1; a possible D gene is TRBD1 (5 bases). The length of the CDR3 is 15 residues. Deletions cut 3 bases from V and 0 bases from J, with 11 bases between. Germline CDR1 and CDR2: SGHTA and FQGNSA. CDR3: CASSFTGVLNTEAFF. In nucleotides, the CDR3 is TGTGCCAGCAGCTTTACAGGTGTGCTGAACACTGAAGCTTTCTTT.

The V gene is TRBV7-9, the J gene TRBJ1-1; tentative D call: TRBD1 (6 bases). The CDR3 totals 14 residues. V lost 3 bases to trimming and J lost 4 bases, with 12 bases between them. The germline CDR1 and CDR2 sequences are SEHNR and FQNEAQ (reference sequence). CDR3: CASSLFDRTTEAFF. Written as DNA, the CDR3 is TGTGCCAGCAGCTTGTTCGACAGGACCACTGAAGCTTTCTTT.

This chain connects TRBV14 to TRBJ2-7; TRBD1 matches at 8 bases. CDR3 size: 16 residues. Per germline, CDR1 SGHDN and CDR2 FVKESK. J gave up 3 bases and V 3 bases, and 10 bases lay outside the gene matches. The CDR3 bases are TGTGCCAGCAGCCAGACGCCGACAGGGGAGTTCTACGAGCAGTACTTC. Its protein is CASSQTPTGEFYEQYF.

This chain uses TRBV28 with TRBJ1-5; TRBD1 agrees at 9 bases. The CDR3 covers 17 residues. Trimming cost V 3 bases and J 4 bases; bases outside gene matches: 10. Looked up from germline, CDR1 is MDHEN and CDR2 is SYDVKM. The CDR3 protein is CASSFSGTGFPNQPQHF. CDR3 in DNA: TGTGCCAGCAGTTTTTCGGGGACAGGGTTTCCAAATCAGCCCCAGCATTTT.

This clone showed up just once. The V call is TRBV5-1, the J call TRBJ2-5; 8 bases are a match to TRBD2. CDR3 size: 14 residues. In germline, CDR1 is SGHRS, CDR2 YFSETQ. V trimming: 4 bases; J trimming: 5 bases; junction bases outside the gene matches: 7. The DNA of the CDR3 is TGCGCCAGCAGCGCAACGACTAGCGTGGAGACCCAGTACTTC. Translating it yields CASSATTSVETQYF.

The chain recombines TRBV5-1 with TRBJ1-2; perhaps TRBD1 as D (6 bases). This CDR3 is 15 amino acids long. The V gene lost 2 bases and the J gene lost 1 base, with 12 bases spanning the gap. The V gene's germline CDR1 is SGHRS and CDR2 YFSETQ. The CDR3 sequence: CASSLPGQFNYGYTF. The CDR3 coding sequence is TGCGCCAGCAGCTTACCGGGACAATTTAACTATGGCTACACCTTC.

V is TRBV5-1 and J is TRBJ2-1; 9 bases line up with TRBD2. The CDR3 loop spans 17 amino acids. Germline values: CDR1 SGHRS, CDR2 YFSETQ. Trimming at V came to 4 bases and at J to 4 bases, leaving 12 bases not matched to a gene. CDR3 sequence reads: CASSLGTSQKLYNEQFF. The CDR3 DNA reads as TGCGCCAGCAGCCTAGGGACTAGCCAGAAACTTTACAATGAGCAGTTCTTC.

V usage is TRBV28 and J usage is TRBJ1-3, with D perhaps matching TRBD1 (5 bases). The CDR3 contains 14 residues. Trimming stripped 10 bases from V and 4 bases from J, with 17 bases between. Germline V gives CDR1 MDHEN, CDR2 SYDVKM. The CDR3 is CATASAGLGNTIYF. DNA of the CDR3: TGTGCCACCGCCTCGGCAGGGCTAGGAAACACCATATATTTT.

V usage is TRBV14 and J usage is TRBJ1-6, with 8 bases fitting TRBD1. Unmatched junction bases numbered 6, after V lost 2 bases and J lost 9 bases. Germline V gives CDR1 SGHDN, CDR2 FVKESK. This CDR3 is built from 15 residues. DNA of the CDR3: TGTGCCAGCAGCCAAATCCAGGGGGCAGGTTCACCCCTCCACTTT. Translated: CASSQIQGAGSPLHF.

This rearrangement joins TRBV19 to TRBJ1-2; 9 nucleotides line up with TRBD1. CDR1 LNHDA and CDR2 SQIVND come from the germline V gene (reference sequence). J gave up 4 bases and V 2 bases, and 11 bases lay outside the gene matches. This CDR3 region has 17 residues. The DNA of the CDR3 is TGTGCCAGTAGTATAACTCCCTCGGGACAGGGTTTCTATGGCTACACCTTC. Protein sequence: CASSITPSGQGFYGYTF.

This chain connects TRBV24-1 to TRBJ2-7; D gene unclear. With 7 bases removed from V and 4 bases from J, the gap between germline ends came to 10 bases. The CDR3 is made up of 12 amino acids. Germline V gene lookup returns CDR1 KGHDR and CDR2 SFDVKD. The CDR3 sequence: CATRSATYEQYF. The CDR3 bases are TGTGCCACCAGATCCGCCACATACGAGCAGTACTTC.

This chain connects TRBV9 to TRBJ2-1; tentative D call: TRBD2 (6 bases). Germline V gene sequence: CDR1 SGDLS, CDR2 YYNGEE. The CDR3 spans 17 residues. With 0 bases removed from V and 1 base from J, the gap between germline ends came to 14 bases. The CDR3 spells CASSVDSGGTSYNEQFF. The CDR3 nucleotides are TGTGCCAGCAGCGTAGACTCGGGCGGGACTTCCTACAATGAGCAGTTCTTC.

The chain links TRBV7-2 to TRBJ2-3; D unresolved. Germline CDR1 is SGHTA and CDR2 is FQGNSA. This CDR3 spans 13 amino acids. The CDR3 sequence is CASSWRSTDTQYF. CDR3 DNA sequence: TGTGCAAGCTCGTGGCGGAGCACAGATACGCAGTATTTT.

This CDR3 reads CASSHRDRDSTDTQYF. The CDR3 DNA is TGTGCCAGCAGCCACCGGGACAGAGATAGCACAGATACGCAGTATTTT. The chain recombines TRBV21-1 with TRBJ2-3; TRBD1, the table's D call, was not compared with the DNA. TRBV21-1 is assigned pseudogene status. The CDR3 loop spans 16 amino acids.

The chain links TRBV28 to TRBJ1-2, with 9 bases matching TRBD1. V gave up 6 bases and J gave up 4 bases; unmatched junction bases: 9. The CDR3 extends over 15 amino acids. Germline V gene sequence: CDR1 MDHEN, CDR2 SYDVKM. CDR3 residues: CASSLPGTGTYGYTF. CDR3 sequence (DNA): TGTGCCAGCAGCCTCCCTGGGACAGGGACCTATGGCTACACCTTC.

This clone was seen once. The chain is built from TRBV30 and TRBJ1-6, with 10 bases aligning to TRBD1. The CDR3 length is 13 residues. V lost 5 bases, J lost 7 bases, and 2 bases stayed unmatched. The germline CDR1 and CDR2 sequences are GTSNPN and SVGIG (reference sequence). CDR3 residues: CAWGTGVNSPLHF. The CDR3 region has the DNA TGTGCCTGGGGGACAGGGGTGAATTCACCCCTCCACTTT.

In this sample, this clone turned up a few times. The chain employs TRBV4-1 and TRBJ1-2, with 7 bases fitting TRBD1. Germline trimming cut 4 bases from V and 5 bases from J; bases unmatched to any gene: 13. The CDR3 is made up of 16 amino acids. Germline V gives CDR1 MGHRA, CDR2 YSYEKL. CDR3 DNA sequence: TGCGCCAGCAGCCCACAATCGTTACAGGGGCCATATGGCTACACCTTC. Protein: CASSPQSLQGPYGYTF.